One and the same sample provided the 2 T cell receptor beta chains below, sequenced in a study of OX40 agonist ivuxolimab in advanced cancers. Clones were sequenced by immunoSEQ multiplex PCR, and TCRdb holds only the in-frame ones, with some missing. The table includes tens of thousands of clones, about 81% detected once. The source was CD4+ or CD8+ T cells sorted from blood, collected in a trial of the OX40 agonist ivuxolimab. Receptors were obtained from an adult with an advanced solid tumor such as melanoma, head and neck, liver or kidney cancer.

This clone was detected only once. The chain combines TRBV7-9 with TRBJ1-2, with 9 bases identical to TRBD1. The CDR3 has 15 residues. The trim removed 6 bases at V and 7 bases at J, leaving 12 bases unmatched. In germline, CDR1 is SEHNR, CDR2 FQNEAQ (reference sequence). Here the CDR3 reads CASRSNRGQRGGYTF. The CDR3 DNA sequence: TGTGCCAGCAGATCGAACAGGGGGCAGAGAGGTGGCTACACCTTC.

The chain has TRBV29-1 and TRBJ1-1; no firm D call. V was pared by 4 bases and J by 0 bases, with 3 bases between. The germline V gene has CDR1 SQVTM and CDR2 ANQGSEA. The CDR3 runs 11 residues. CDR3 loop: CSVAVNTEAFF. In nucleotides, the CDR3 is TGCAGCGTTGCCGTGAACACTGAAGCTTTCTTT.